This T cell receptor (beta chain) came from a study of cytomegalovirus exposure and HLA in healthy donors (TCRdb year 2017). About the study as a whole: According to a later analysis, the 120 or so validation repertoires were produced on the same platform as the 600 to 850 repertoires of the first cohort. A separate validation cohort of more than 100 different subjects was used in addition to the 666-subject first cohort. The study aimed to test whether cataloging public T cell receptors could reveal signatures of past pathogen exposure. To predict cytomegalovirus infection status, the study brought together high-throughput TCR immunosequencing, statistical association of individual TCRs with disease status, and machine learning. What the research found in general, with its limitations: Most TCR sequences were observed very rarely across donors, whereas some public TCRs were present in many individuals. The classifier was reported to diagnose cytomegalovirus status with high specificity and sensitivity in both the original cohort and the validation cohort. The study gave a list of some 150 TCR beta chains associated with cytomegalovirus. Of the cluster scores, approximately 95% were above 0 in a later analysis, which found that TCRs clustered in the first cohort also tended to co-occur in the approximately 120 validation repertoires. All 120 or so repertoires were used to score co-occurrence in the validation cohort in a later analysis, because that analysis had no HLA typing for the cohort. In vitro tests confirmed that a few of the cytomegalovirus-associated TCR beta chains recognize cytomegalovirus antigens. According to the authors, the approach could potentially be generalized to other disease states and immunological phenotypes.

Concerning this clone: The antigen it binds to is not known. Base qualities are not provided; no much larger clone lies one nucleotide away.

Receptors were amplified or captured by the immunoSEQ multiplex PCR assay. The study's processing was this. A statistical classification framework was developed to diagnose cytomegalovirus status using the catalog of TCR beta chain sequences. Sourced from immuneACCESS, this table was stored by TCRdb with only in-frame sequences that have V and J called. A share of the clones is absent; for the studies checked, an unresolved V gene accounts for under half, and the remainder has no known explanation. V and J calls and clone size are those listed in that table; D and trimming were worked out from the DNA. The sample profile shows approximately 210,000 clones; about 86% of them were found once. The ten largest clones capture 2.9% of the sample. Its CDR3 holds 12 amino acids, cysteine through phenylalanine. CDR3 DNA is the only sequence kept; it has 36 bases, read in frame from the first base. V drops 7 bases and J drops 4 bases, leaving 10 bases in between. The germline V gene yields MNHEY for CDR1 and SVGAGI for CDR2.

The donors were included in the validation cohort of over a hundred subjects, a group kept apart from the approximately 690-subject first cohort. The receptor comes from a woman between 18 and 29 years old in good health and CMV-seronegative. Material for sequencing was PBMCs. The chain links TRBV6-5 with TRBJ1-1; a weak D assignment points to TRBD1 (6 bases agree). The DNA reads as follows: TGTGCCAGCACTGACAGGCTCACTGAAGCTTTCTTT. Translated, this gives CASTDRLTEAFF.